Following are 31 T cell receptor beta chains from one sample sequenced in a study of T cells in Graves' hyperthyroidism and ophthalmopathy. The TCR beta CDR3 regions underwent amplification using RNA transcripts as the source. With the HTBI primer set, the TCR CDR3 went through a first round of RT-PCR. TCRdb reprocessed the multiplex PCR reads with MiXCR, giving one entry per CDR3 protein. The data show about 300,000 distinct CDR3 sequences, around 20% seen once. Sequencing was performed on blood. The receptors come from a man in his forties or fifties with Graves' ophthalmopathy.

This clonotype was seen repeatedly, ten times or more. The CDR3 is CASSFTSGIINTGELFF. The CDR3 DNA is TGTGCCAGCAGCTTTACTAGCGGGATCATCAACACCGGGGAGCTGTTTTTT. The chain recombines TRBV7-9 with TRBJ2-2; TRBD2 matches 10 bases. Germline trimming cut 3 bases from V and 2 bases from J; bases unmatched to any gene: 6. Germline V gene lookup returns CDR1 SEHNR and CDR2 FQNEAQ (reference sequence). The CDR3 consists of 17 residues.

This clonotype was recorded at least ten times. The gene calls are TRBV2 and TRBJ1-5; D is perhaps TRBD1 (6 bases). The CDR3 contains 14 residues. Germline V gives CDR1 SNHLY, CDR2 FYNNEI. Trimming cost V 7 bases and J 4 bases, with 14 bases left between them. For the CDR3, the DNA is TGTGCCAGCACCAGATCACAGGGAAATCAGCCCCAGCATTTT. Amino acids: CASTRSQGNQPQHF.

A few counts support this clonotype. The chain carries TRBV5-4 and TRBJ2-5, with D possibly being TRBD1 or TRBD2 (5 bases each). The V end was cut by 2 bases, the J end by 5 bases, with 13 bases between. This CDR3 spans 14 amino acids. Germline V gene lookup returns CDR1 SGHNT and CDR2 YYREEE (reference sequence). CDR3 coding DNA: TGTGCCAGCAGCTTAAACGGCGAGGGGGAGACCCAGTACTTC. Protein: CASSLNGEGETQYF. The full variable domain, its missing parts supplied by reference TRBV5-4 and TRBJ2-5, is ETGVTQSPTHLIKTRGQQVTLRCSSQSGHNTVSWYQQALGQGPQFIFQYYREEENGRGNFPPRFSGLQFPNYSSELNVNALELDDSALYLCASSLNGEGETQYFGPGTRLLVL.

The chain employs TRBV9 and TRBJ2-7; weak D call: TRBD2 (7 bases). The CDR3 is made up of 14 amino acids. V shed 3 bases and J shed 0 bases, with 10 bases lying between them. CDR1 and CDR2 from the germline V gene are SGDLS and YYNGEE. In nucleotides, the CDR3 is TGTGCCAGCAGCGGGGGGGGCGACTCCTACGAGCAGTACTTC. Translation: CASSGGGDSYEQYF.

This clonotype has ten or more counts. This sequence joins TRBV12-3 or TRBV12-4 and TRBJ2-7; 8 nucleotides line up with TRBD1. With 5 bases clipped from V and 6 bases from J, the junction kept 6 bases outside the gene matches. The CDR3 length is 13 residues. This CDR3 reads CASSLQGAGEQYF. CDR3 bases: TGTGCCAGCAGTCTCCAGGGGGCGGGCGAGCAGTACTTC.

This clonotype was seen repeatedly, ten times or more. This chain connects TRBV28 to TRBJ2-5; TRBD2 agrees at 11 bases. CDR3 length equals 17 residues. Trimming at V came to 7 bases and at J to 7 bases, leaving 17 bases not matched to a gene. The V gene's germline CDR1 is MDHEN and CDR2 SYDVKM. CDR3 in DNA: TGTGCCAGCACGATGGGACTAGCGGTTCCGGCCAGAGGGACCCAGTACTTC. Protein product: CASTMGLAVPARGTQYF.

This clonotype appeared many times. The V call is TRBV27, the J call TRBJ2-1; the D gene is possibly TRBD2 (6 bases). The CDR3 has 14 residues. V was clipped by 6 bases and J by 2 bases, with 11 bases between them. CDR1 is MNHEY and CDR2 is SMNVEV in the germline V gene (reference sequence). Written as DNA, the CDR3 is TGTGCCAGCAGCCGTACGGGGGCCTACAATGAGCAGTTCTTC. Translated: CASSRTGAYNEQFF.

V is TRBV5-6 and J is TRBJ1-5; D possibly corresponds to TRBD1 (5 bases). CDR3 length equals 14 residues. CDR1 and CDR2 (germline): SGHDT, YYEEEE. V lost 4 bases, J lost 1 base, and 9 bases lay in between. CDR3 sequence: CASSGGVSNQPQHF. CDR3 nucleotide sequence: TGTGCCAGCAGCGGAGGGGTAAGCAATCAGCCCCAGCATTTT.

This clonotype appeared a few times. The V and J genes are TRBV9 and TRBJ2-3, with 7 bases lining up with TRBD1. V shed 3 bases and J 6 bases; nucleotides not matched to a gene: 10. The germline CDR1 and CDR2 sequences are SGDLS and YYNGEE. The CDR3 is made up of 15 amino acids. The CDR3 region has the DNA TGTGCCAGCAGCGCCCTCGGACAGGTGGGGGATACGCAGTATTTT. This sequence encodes CASSALGQVGDTQYF.

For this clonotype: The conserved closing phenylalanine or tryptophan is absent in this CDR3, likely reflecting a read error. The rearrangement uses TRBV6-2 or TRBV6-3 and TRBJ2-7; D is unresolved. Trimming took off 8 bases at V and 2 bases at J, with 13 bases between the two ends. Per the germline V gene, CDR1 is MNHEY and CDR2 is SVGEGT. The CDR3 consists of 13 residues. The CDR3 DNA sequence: TGTGCCAGCGGGAAAGAACTCCCCTACGAGCAGTACCTC. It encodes CASGKELPYEQYL.

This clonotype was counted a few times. The CDR3: CASVVRDRVSEQYF. In DNA, the CDR3 is TGTGCCAGCGTCGTCCGGGACAGGGTGTCCGAGCAGTACTTC. The J gene is TRBJ2-7, the V gene TRBV6-1; 9 bases match TRBD1. CDR1 and CDR2 from the germline V gene are MNHNS and SASEGT. The ends lost 8 bases at V and 6 bases at J; junction bases unmatched: 11. The CDR3 runs to 14 residues.

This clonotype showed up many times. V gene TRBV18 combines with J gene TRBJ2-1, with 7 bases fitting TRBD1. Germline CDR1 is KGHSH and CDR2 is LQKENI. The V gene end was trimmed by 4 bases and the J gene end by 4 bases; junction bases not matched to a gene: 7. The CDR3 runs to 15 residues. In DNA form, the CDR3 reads TGTGCCAGCTCACTAGAGGGGGCTTTTTACAATGAGCAGTTCTTC. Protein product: CASSLEGAFYNEQFF.

The CDR3 spells CASERTGYEAFF. CDR3 bases: TGTGCCAGCGAACGGACAGGGTATGAAGCTTTCTTT. This chain uses TRBV5-6 with TRBJ1-1, with 8 positions matching TRBD1. V was clipped by 7 bases and J by 7 bases; unmatched bases: 6. The CDR3 covers 12 residues. From germline, CDR1 is SGHDT and CDR2 YYEEEE.

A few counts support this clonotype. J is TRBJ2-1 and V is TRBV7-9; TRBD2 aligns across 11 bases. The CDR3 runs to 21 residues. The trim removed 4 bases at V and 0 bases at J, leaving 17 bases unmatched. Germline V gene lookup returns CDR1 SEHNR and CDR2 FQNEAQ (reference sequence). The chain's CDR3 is CASSSPGTSGIGPSSYNEQFF. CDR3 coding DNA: TGTGCCAGCAGCTCCCCCGGGACTAGCGGTATTGGACCGTCCTCCTACAATGAGCAGTTCTTC.

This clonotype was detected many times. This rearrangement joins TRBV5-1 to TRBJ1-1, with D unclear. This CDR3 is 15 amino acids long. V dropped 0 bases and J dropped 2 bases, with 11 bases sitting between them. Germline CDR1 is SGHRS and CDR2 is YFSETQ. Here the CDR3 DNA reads TGCGCCAGCAGCTTGGGGGAGGTCACCAACACTGAAGCTTTCTTT. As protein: CASSLGEVTNTEAFF.

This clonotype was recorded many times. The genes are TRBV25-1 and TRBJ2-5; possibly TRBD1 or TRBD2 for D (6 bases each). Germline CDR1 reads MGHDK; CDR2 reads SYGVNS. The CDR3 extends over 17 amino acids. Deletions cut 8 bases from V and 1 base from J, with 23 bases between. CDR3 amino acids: CASGGGLLAPGQETQYF. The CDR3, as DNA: TGTGCCAGCGGAGGGGGTTTATTGGCCCCAGGCCAAGAGACCCAGTACTTC.

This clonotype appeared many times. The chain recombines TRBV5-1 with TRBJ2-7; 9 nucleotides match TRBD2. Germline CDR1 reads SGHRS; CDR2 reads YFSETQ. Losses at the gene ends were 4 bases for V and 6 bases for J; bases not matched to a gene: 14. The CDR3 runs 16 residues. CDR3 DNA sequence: TGCGCCAGCAGCCCCTTGGGTGGTAGCGGGAGCGTCGAGCAGTACTTC. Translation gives CASSPLGGSGSVEQYF.

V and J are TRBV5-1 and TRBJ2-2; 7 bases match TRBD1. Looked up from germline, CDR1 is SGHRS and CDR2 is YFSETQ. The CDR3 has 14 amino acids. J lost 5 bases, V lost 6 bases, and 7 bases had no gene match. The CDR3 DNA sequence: TGCGCCAGCAATCCAGGGGGAAGAACCGGGGAGCTGTTTTTT. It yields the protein CASNPGGRTGELFF.

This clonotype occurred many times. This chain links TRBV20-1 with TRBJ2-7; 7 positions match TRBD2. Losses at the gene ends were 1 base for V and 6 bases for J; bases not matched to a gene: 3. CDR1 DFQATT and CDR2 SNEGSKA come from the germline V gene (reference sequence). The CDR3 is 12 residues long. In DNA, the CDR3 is TGCAGTGCTAGAGCGGGAGGCGGCGAGCAGTACTTC. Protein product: CSARAGGGEQYF.

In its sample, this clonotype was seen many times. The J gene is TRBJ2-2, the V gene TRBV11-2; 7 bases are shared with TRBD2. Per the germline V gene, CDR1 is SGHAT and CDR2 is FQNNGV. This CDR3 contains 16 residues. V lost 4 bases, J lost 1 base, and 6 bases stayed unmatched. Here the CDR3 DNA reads TGTGCCAGCAGCTCGGTGGGAGGGGTGAACACCGGGGAGCTGTTTTTT. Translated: CASSSVGGVNTGELFF.

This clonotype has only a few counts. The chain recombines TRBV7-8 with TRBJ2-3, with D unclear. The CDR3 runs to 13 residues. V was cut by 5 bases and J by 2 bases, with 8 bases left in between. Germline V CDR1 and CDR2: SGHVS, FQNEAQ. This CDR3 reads CASSARPTDTQYF. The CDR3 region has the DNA TGTGCCAGCAGCGCAAGACCCACAGATACGCAGTATTTT.

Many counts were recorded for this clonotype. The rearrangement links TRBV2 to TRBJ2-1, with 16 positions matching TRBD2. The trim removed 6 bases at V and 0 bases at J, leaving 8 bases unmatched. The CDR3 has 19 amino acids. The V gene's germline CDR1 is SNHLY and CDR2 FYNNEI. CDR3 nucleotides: TGTGCCAGCAGCTCGGGACTAGCGGGAGGGCGGAGCTCCTACAATGAGCAGTTCTTC. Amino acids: CASSSGLAGGRSSYNEQFF.

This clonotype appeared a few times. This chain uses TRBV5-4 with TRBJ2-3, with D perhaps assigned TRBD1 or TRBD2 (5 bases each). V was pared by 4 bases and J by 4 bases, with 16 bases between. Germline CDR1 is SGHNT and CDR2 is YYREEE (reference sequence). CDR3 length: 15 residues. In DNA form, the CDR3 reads TGTGCCAGCAGCGATGGGACCTTCAGTGCAGATACGCAGTATTTT. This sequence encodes CASSDGTFSADTQYF.

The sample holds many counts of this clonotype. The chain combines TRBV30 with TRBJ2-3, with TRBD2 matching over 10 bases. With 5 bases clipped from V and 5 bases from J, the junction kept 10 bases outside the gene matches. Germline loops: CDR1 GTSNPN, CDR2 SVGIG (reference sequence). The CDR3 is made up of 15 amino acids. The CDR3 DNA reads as TGTGCCTGGGACTCACTAGCGGGAATCGGAGATACGCAGTATTTT. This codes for CAWDSLAGIGDTQYF.

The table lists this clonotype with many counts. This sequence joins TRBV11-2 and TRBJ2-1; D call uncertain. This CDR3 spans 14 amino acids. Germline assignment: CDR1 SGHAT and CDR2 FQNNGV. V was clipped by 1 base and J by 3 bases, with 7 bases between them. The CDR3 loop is CASSLVGDYNEQFF. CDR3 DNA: TGTGCCAGCAGCTTAGTGGGTGACTACAATGAGCAGTTCTTC.

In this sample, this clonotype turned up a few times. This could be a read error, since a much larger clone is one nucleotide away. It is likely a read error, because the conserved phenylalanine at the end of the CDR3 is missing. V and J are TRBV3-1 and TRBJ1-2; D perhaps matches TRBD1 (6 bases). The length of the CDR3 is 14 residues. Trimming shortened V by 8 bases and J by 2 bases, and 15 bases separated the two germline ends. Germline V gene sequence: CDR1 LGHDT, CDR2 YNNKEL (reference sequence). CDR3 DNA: TGTGCCAGCTCACTTACAGGGACCAACTATGGCTACACCCTC. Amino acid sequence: CASSLTGTNYGYTL.

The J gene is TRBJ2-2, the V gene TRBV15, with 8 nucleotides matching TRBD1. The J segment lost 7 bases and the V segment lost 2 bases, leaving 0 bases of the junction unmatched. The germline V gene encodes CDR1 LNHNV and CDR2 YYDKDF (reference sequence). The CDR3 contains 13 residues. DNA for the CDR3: TGTGCCACCAGCAGAACAGGGGGCGGGGAGCTGTTTTTT. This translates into CATSRTGGGELFF.

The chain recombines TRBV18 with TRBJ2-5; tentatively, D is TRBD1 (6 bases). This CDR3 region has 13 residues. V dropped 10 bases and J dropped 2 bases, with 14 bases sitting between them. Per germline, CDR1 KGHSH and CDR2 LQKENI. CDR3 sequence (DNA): TGTGCCACCTTTAGGACAGAACAAGAGACCCAGTACTTC. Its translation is CATFRTEQETQYF.

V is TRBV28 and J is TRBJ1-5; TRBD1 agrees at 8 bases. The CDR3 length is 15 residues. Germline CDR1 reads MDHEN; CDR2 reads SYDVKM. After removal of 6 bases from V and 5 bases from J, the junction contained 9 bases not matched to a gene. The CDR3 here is CASSRRTGNYQPQHF. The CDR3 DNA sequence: TGTGCCAGCAGCAGGAGGACAGGGAATTATCAGCCCCAGCATTTT. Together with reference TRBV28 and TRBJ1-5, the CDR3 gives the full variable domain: DVKVTQSSRYLVKRTGEKVFLECVQDMDHENMFWYRQDPGLGLRLIYFSYDVKMKEKGDIPEGYSVSREKKERFSLILESASTNQTSMYLCASSRRTGNYQPQHFGDGTRLSIL.

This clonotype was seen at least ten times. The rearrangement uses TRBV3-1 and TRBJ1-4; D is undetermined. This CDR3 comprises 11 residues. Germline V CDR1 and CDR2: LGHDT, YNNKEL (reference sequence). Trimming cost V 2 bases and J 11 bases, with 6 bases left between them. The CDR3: CASSQQRKLFF. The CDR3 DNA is TGTGCCAGCAGCCAACAGCGCAAACTGTTTTTT.

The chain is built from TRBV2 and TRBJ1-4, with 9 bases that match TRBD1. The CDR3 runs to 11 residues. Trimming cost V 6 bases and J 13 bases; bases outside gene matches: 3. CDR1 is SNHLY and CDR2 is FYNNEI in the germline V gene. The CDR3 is CASRPGQGLFF. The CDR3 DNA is TGTGCCAGCAGGCCGGGACAGGGACTGTTTTTT.